Sequencing of this T cell receptor (beta chain) was carried out in a study of neoadjuvant nivolumab and ipilimumab in lung cancer. Clones were sequenced by immunoSEQ multiplex PCR, and TCRdb holds only the in-frame ones, with some missing. Of tens of thousands of clones in the sample, around 80% are singletons; the top ten hold 5.5% to 6.5%. Germline CDR1 LNHDA, CDR2 SQIVND (reference sequence). This CDR3 region has 13 residues. V shed 5 bases, J shed 4 bases, and the junction held 4 bases outside the gene matches. Findings of the study overall: Pretherapy blood TCR richness correlated positively with resected tumor richness. TCR sequencing covered a small number of samples.

As for this clone: As yet, its antigen is unknown. Other DNA sequences from this sample encode an identical CDR3 as well.

The V gene is TRBV19, the J gene TRBJ1-1; 7 bases are a match to TRBD1. Sequences were derived from peripheral blood, sampled before neoadjuvant nivolumab, alone or with ipilimumab. The sequence derives from an adult with non-small cell lung cancer. The CDR3 DNA follows: TGTGCCAGTAGTTCACAGGGGCGCACTGAAGCTTTCTTT. Amino acid sequence: CASSSQGRTEAFF.